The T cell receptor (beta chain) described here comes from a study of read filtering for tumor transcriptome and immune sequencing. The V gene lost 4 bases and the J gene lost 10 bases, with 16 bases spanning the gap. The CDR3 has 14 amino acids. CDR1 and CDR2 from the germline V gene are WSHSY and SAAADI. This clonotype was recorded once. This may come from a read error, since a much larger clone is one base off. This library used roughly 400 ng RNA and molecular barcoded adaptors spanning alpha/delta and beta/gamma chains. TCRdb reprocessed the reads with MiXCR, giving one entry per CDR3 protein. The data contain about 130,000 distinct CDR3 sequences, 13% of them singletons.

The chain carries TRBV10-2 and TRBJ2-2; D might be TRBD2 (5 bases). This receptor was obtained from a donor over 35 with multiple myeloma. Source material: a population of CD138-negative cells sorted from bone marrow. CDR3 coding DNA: TGCGCCAGCAGTGTCACAAGGACTGCGGCGGAGCTGTTTTTT. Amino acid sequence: CASSVTRTAAELFF.